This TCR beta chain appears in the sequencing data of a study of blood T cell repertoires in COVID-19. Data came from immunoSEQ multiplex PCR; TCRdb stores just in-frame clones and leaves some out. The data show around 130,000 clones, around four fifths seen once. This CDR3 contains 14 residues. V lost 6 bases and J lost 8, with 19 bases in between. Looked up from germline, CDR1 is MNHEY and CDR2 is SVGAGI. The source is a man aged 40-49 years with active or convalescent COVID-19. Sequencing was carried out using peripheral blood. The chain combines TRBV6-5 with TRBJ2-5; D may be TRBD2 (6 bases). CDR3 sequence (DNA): TGTGCCAGCAGCTACGTAGCGCGGGGAGCCACCCAGTACTTC. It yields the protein CASSYVARGATQYF.